A selection of T cell receptor beta chains follows, all from one sample in a study of Ad26.COV2.S vaccination and SARS-CoV-2 variants. Measured with immunoSEQ multiplex PCR; TCRdb has only the in-frame clones, and not every one. The sample has around 450,000 clones; 80% to 90% are singletons. Specimen: peripheral blood, collected in a trial of Ad26.COV2.S vaccine versus placebo. Every receptor here comes from a person between 18 and 65 years old who received the Ad26.COV2.S COVID-19 vaccine or a placebo. The CDR3 runs from the conserved cysteine through the conserved F or W. Each record gives: CDR3 length, V gene, J gene, CDR3 protein.

16	TRBV19	TRBJ2-5	CASSITVAGGPGTQYF
14	TRBV5-1	TRBJ1-2	CASSLDRGRGGYTF
12	TRBV28	TRBJ1-4	CASNGQHEKLFF
13	TRBV5-1	TRBJ2-5	CASSLGGGETQYF
13	TRBV21-1	TRBJ2-5	CASQGGRRETQYF
16	TRBV4-2	TRBJ2-1	CASSQGFLAADNEQFF
12	TRBV7-2	TRBJ2-7	CASSLETRLLYF
16	TRBV5-1	TRBJ1-1	CASSLSRGSMNTEAFF
14	TRBV5-1	TRBJ2-2	CASSLGQNTGELFF
13	TRBV28	TRBJ2-5	CASSLDREETQYF
16	TRBV19	TRBJ2-3	CASSTWTSGRTDTQYF
16	TRBV27	TRBJ2-5	CASSPTWTSGKETQYF
16	TRBV19	TRBJ1-5	CASSIPRRAVVQPQHF
14	TRBV18	TRBJ2-7	CASSGPDRAYEQYF
15	TRBV6-5	TRBJ2-2	CASSLQGLGGRELFF
15	TRBV10-3	TRBJ2-4	CAISGYPLAKNIQYF
13	TRBV15	TRBJ2-7	CATSSGRFYEQYF
14	TRBV18	TRBJ1-2	CASSPGYRSYGYTF
18	TRBV7-8	TRBJ2-1	CASSMGLAGFPPYNEQFF
12	TRBV12-5	TRBJ1-3	CASATEANTIYF
12	TRBV6-5	TRBJ2-7	CASKGNEDEQYF
17	TRBV18	TRBJ1-2	CASSPLPGQGRVYGYTF
16	TRBV6-5	TRBJ1-3	CASSYSWHFSGNTIYF
14	TRBV5-1	TRBJ2-3	CASSGTGSTDTQYF
16	TRBV5-4	TRBJ2-6	CASSFGDSSGANVLTF
13	TRBV5-1	TRBJ2-1	CASSLGDYNEQFF
19	TRBV7-8	TRBJ2-1	CASSYTPWVGDIESNEQFF
12	TRBV2	TRBJ1-6	CASKNSNSPLHF
15	TRBV6-2/TRBV6-3	TRBJ2-1	CASTPRLARDNEQFF
15	TRBV2	TRBJ1-5	CASSVDRSPNQPQHF
13	TRBV28	TRBJ2-7	CASSPPVGLGQYF
13	TRBV27	TRBJ1-4	CASSHRGPEKLFF
16	TRBV6-1	TRBJ2-7	CASSEVERGGAYEQYF
15	TRBV7-2	TRBJ1-3	CASRFIPVGGNTIYF
12	TRBV7-3	TRBJ2-1	CASSLSGYEQFF
17	TRBV7-3	TRBJ2-1	CASSLNGRGLGYNEQFF
15	TRBV5-1	TRBJ2-1	CASSQGQGAGNEQFF